These 3 T cell receptor beta chains came from one sample sequenced in a study of T cells expressing NK-cell markers. TCRdb reanalyzed the 5' RACE reads, giving one entry per CDR3 protein sequence and no DNA. The repertoire table contains 450,000 to 600,000 distinct CDR3 sequences. The sequencing input was blood T cells: a sorted CD56 or NKG2C T cell subset, CD4+ or CD8+ T cells, or bulk PBMC T cells (not recorded which). The receptors shown here come from a man younger than 35 in good health.

This rearrangement joins TRBV20-1 to TRBJ2-7; lacking DNA, the TRBD1 call made by TCRdb goes unchecked. The CDR3 sequence is 15 residues long. Germline V lookup: CDR1 DFQATT, CDR2 SNEGSKA (reference sequence). CDR3 sequence reads: CSARSISRDRYEQYF.

This rearrangement joins TRBV6-5 to TRBJ2-5; TCRdb designates TRBD2, a call that cannot be tested without DNA. The CDR3 consists of 15 residues. CDR1 is MNHEY, CDR2 SVGAGI, per germline. The CDR3 loop reads CASSYIAASQETQYF.

The chain uses TRBV5-1 and TRBJ1-1. Germline V CDR1 and CDR2: SGHRS, YFSETQ. This CDR3 comprises 12 residues. CDR3 region: CASSPEGWEAFF.